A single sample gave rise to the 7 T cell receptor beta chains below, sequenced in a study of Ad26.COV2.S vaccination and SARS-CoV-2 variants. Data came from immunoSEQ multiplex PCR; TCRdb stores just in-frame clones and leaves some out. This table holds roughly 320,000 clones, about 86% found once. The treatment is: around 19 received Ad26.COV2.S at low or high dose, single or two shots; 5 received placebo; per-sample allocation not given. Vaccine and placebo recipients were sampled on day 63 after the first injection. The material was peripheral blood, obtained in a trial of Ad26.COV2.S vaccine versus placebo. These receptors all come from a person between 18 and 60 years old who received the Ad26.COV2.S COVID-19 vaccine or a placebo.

DNA of the CDR3: TGTGCCAGCAGCTCCGCCACGGACAGGGCAGGGGGCACTGAAGCTTTCTTT. The encoded protein is CASSSATDRAGGTEAFF. V usage is TRBV5-4 and J usage is TRBJ1-1, with 8 bases aligning to TRBD1. The V and J ends lost 3 bases and 4 bases, in that order; junction bases with no gene match: 14. This CDR3 is built from 17 residues. Looked up from germline, CDR1 is SGHNT and CDR2 is YYREEE (reference sequence).

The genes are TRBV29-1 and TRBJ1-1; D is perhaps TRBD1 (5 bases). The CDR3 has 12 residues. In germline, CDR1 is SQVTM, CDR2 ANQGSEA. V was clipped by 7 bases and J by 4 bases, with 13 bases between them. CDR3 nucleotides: TGCAGCGGCAGGGAGAGAGGCACTGAAGCTTTCTTT. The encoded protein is CSGRERGTEAFF.

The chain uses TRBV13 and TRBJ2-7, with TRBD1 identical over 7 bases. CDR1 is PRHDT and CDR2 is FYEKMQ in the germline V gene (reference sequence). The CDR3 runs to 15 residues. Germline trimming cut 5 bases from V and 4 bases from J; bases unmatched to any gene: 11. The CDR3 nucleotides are TGTGCCAGCAGCGTCGGCCGACAGGGACGTTACGAGCAGTACTTC. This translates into CASSVGRQGRYEQYF.

In nucleotides, the CDR3 is TGTGCCAGTAGTTTCGCCCCCAACACCGGGGAGCTGTTTTTT. This translates into CASSFAPNTGELFF. The rearrangement uses TRBV19 and TRBJ2-2, with D hard to call. There are 14 residues in the CDR3. Germline CDR1 reads LNHDA; CDR2 reads SQIVND (reference sequence). V shed 5 bases and J shed 2 bases, with 9 bases lying between them.

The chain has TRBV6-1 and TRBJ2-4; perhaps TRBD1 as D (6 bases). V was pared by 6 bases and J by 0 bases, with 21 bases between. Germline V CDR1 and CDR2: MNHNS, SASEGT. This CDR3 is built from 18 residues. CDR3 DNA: TGTGCCAGCAGCGAAAGGGACCGACAGGCTATAGCCAAAAACATTCAGTACTTC. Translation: CASSERDRQAIAKNIQYF.

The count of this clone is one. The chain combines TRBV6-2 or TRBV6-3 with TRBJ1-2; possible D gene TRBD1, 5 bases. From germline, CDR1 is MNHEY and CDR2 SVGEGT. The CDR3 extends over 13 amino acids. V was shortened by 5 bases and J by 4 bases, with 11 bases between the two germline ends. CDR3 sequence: CASSPDRVYGYTF. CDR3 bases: TGTGCCAGCAGTCCAGACAGAGTCTATGGCTACACCTTC.

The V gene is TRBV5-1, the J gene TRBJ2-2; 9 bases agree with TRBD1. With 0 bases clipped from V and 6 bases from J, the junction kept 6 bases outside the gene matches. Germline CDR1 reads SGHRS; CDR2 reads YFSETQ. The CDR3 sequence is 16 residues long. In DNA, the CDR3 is TGCGCCAGCAGCTTGGGTTTGGACAGGGGTGCCGGGGAGCTGTTTTTT. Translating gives CASSLGLDRGAGELFF.